This TCR beta chain was captured in a study of T-cell reconstitution after alpha-beta-depleted transplantation in children. General observations from the study: From surviving recipient T cells and thymic progenitors came the high day-60 TCRbeta diversity observed in some patients. Reportedly, only several hundred clones from non-depleted graft cells drove alpha-beta T-cell counts at about two months. Newly made T cells mostly supplied T-cell counts and diversity one year after transplant.

This CDR3 comprises 14 residues. From germline, CDR1 is LGHDT and CDR2 YNNKEL (reference sequence). The V gene lost 2 bases and the J gene lost 5 bases, with 12 bases spanning the gap. As for this clonotype: What it binds is unknown.

Unique molecular identifiers were incorporated into the prepared TCRbeta library. TCRdb re-called the PCR reads with MiXCR, one entry per CDR3 protein. Among approximately 1,000,000 distinct CDR3 sequences listed, roughly 31% were seen once. The receptor was derived from a boy younger than two who had a stem cell transplant for SCID, so the T cells may come from the graft donor. V usage is TRBV3-1 and J usage is TRBJ2-5; D perhaps matches TRBD2 (6 bases). Sample: PBMCs, mostly from graft donor cells, taken 360 days after TCRalphabeta/CD19-depleted stem cell transplant. The CDR3 loop reads CASSQIAERETQYF. The CDR3, as DNA: TGTGCCAGCAGCCAAATAGCGGAACGTGAGACCCAGTACTTC.